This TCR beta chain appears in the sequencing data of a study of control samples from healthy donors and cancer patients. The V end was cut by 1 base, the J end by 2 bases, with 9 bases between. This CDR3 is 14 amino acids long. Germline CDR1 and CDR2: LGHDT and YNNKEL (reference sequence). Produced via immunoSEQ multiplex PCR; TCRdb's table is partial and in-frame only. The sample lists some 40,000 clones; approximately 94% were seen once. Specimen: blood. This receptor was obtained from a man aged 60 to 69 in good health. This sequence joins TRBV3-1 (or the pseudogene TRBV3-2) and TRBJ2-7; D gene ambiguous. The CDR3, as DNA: TGTGCCAGCAGCCAAGCGTCGGTTGCCTACGAGCAGTACTTC. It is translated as CASSQASVAYEQYF.